These 27 T cell receptor beta chains were sequenced from one sample in a study of blood T cell repertoires in COVID-19. Clones were sequenced by immunoSEQ multiplex PCR, and TCRdb holds only the in-frame ones, with some missing. The sample has roughly 300,000 clones; 83% are singletons. Material for sequencing was peripheral blood. These receptors were collected from a woman aged 45-60 years who had recovered from COVID-19.

This clone was recorded a few times. The chain recombines TRBV27 with TRBJ1-1; D is uncertain. The CDR3 has 15 residues. Germline V lookup: CDR1 MNHEY, CDR2 SMNVEV (reference sequence). V lost 5 bases and J 1 base, leaving 14 bases between the germline ends. The CDR3 DNA is TGTGCCAGCAGTCCCTTTTTGGGGAGGAACACTGAAGCTTTCTTT. It is translated as CASSPFLGRNTEAFF.

V and J are TRBV7-2 and TRBJ1-4; D ambiguous. This CDR3 is built from 16 residues. V lost 3 bases and J 1 base, leaving 12 bases between the germline ends. Per germline, CDR1 SGHTA and CDR2 FQGNSA. The CDR3 DNA is TGTGCCAGCAGCTTCCACCTGACGGGAACTAATGAAAAACTGTTTTTT. Translated: CASSFHLTGTNEKLFF.

V and J are TRBV18 and TRBJ1-1, with D maybe TRBD1 (5 bases). V shed 1 base and J shed 1 base, with 10 bases lying between them. Germline V gene lookup returns CDR1 KGHSH and CDR2 LQKENI. This CDR3 spans 15 amino acids. The DNA for the CDR3 is TGTGCCAGCTCACCACAGCTGGACAAGAACACTGAAGCTTTCTTT. Translated, it gives CASSPQLDKNTEAFF.

The chain employs TRBV7-2 and TRBJ2-7; 10 bases align to TRBD2. This CDR3 is 15 amino acids long. Trimming at V came to 4 bases and at J to 0 bases, leaving 3 bases not matched to a gene. Germline V lookup: CDR1 SGHTA, CDR2 FQGNSA. The DNA for the CDR3 is TGTGCCAGCAGCTGGACTAGCGGAAGCTCCTACGAGCAGTACTTC. Translated: CASSWTSGSSYEQYF.

This rearrangement joins TRBV2 to TRBJ1-3; unclear D gene. Germline V gives CDR1 SNHLY, CDR2 FYNNEI. The CDR3 runs to 13 residues. The germline V and J ends were trimmed by 4 bases and 3 bases, with 7 bases remaining between them. The CDR3 DNA sequence: TGTGCCAGCAGTGTTTTTTATGGAAACACCATATATTTT. It is translated as CASSVFYGNTIYF.

The chain carries TRBV7-2 and TRBJ2-3; D possibly corresponds to TRBD2 (5 bases). The CDR3 length is 13 residues. Germline V gives CDR1 SGHTA, CDR2 FQGNSA. Trimming left V 7 bases short and J 6 bases short, with 14 bases between. The DNA of the CDR3 is TGTGCCAGCATTCTAACGGCGGGTGATACGCAGTATTTT. Amino acids: CASILTAGDTQYF.

As regards this clone: The sample holds other DNA sequences that translate to the same CDR3. The chain is built from TRBV27 and TRBJ1-1, with no clear D. The CDR3 length is 11 residues. Germline CDR1 reads MNHEY; CDR2 reads SMNVEV (reference sequence). V was clipped by 2 bases and J by 8 bases, with 6 bases between them. CDR3 in amino acids: CASSLGGEAFF. The CDR3 nucleotides are TGTGCCAGCAGTTTAGGCGGCGAAGCTTTCTTT.

The chain combines TRBV1 with TRBJ2-3; the DNA was not used to check the table's D call, TRBD2. TRBV1 is deemed a pseudogene. CDR3 length: 19 amino acids. CDR3 coding DNA: TGCACCAGCAGCCAAGTTCGTCCTAGCGGGGGGACTAGCACAGATACGCAGTATTTT. This translates into CTSSQVRPSGGTSTDTQYF.

This chain links TRBV3-1 (or the pseudogene TRBV3-2) with TRBJ1-4; D possibly corresponds to TRBD1 (6 bases). CDR1 is LGHDT, CDR2 YNNKEL, per germline (reference sequence). The CDR3 totals 17 residues. Between the trimmed V and J ends, which lost 2 bases and 0 bases, there was a span of 13 bases. The CDR3 is CASSQSGGYATNEKLFF. The CDR3 nucleotides are TGTGCCAGCAGCCAAAGTGGGGGCTACGCAACTAATGAAAAACTGTTTTTT.

A few counts support this clone. The rearrangement links TRBV18 to TRBJ1-1; the match to TRBD1 covers 7 bases. The CDR3 runs 15 residues. Looked up from germline, CDR1 is KGHSH and CDR2 is LQKENI. The V gene end was trimmed by 5 bases and the J gene end by 1 base; junction bases not matched to a gene: 7. CDR3 nucleotides: TGTGCCAGCTCAACCTGGACAGGAGGGAACACTGAAGCTTTCTTT. Encoded protein: CASSTWTGGNTEAFF.

This CDR3 is CASSFSSGRIGEQYF. CDR3 sequence (DNA): TGTGCCAGCAGTTTTTCTAGCGGGAGGATCGGCGAGCAGTACTTC. The chain uses TRBV28 and TRBJ2-7; TRBD2 matches 11 bases. This CDR3 contains 15 residues. The junction had 7 bases not matched to a gene; V was cut back by 3 bases and J by 6 bases. In germline, CDR1 is MDHEN, CDR2 SYDVKM.

This clone appeared once. The V gene is TRBV20-1, the J gene TRBJ1-2, with 7 bases identical to TRBD1. The ends lost 8 bases at V and 4 bases at J; junction bases unmatched: 4. There are 11 residues in the CDR3. Germline V gives CDR1 DFQATT, CDR2 SNEGSKA (reference sequence). CDR3 coding DNA: TGCAGTCCAGGGGGGACCTATGGCTACACCTTC. It codes for CSPGGTYGYTF.

The V and J genes are TRBV5-1 and TRBJ1-4; TRBD1 is a possible D gene (6 bases). This CDR3 spans 14 amino acids. The germline gives CDR1 SGHRS, CDR2 YFSETQ. The V end lost 2 bases, the J end lost 8 bases, and 13 bases lay between the germline ends. The CDR3 sequence is CASSFGQGQEKLFF. CDR3 DNA: TGCGCCAGCAGCTTCGGCCAGGGGCAGGAAAAACTGTTTTTT.

The rearrangement links TRBV6-5 to TRBJ2-7, with 7 bases matching TRBD2. The CDR3 loop spans 15 amino acids. Trimming removed 2 bases from V and 3 bases from J; junction bases left unmatched: 7. CDR1 and CDR2 from the germline V gene are MNHEY and SVGAGI. CDR3 sequence: CASSYTAGLDYEQYF. The CDR3, as DNA: TGTGCCAGCAGTTACACCGCCGGACTAGACTACGAGCAGTACTTC.

The rearrangement joins TRBV28 to TRBJ1-2; D not resolved. Germline V gene data show CDR1 as MDHEN and CDR2 as SYDVKM. This CDR3 spans 13 amino acids. V lost 6 bases and J 5 bases, leaving 13 bases between the germline ends. CDR3 coding DNA: TGTGCCAGCAGCTCCCTCGGGAATTATGGCTACACCTTC. Its translation: CASSSLGNYGYTF.

CDR3 sequence: CASSPHLAGETETQYF. The CDR3 coding sequence is TGTGCCAGCAGCCCCCACTTAGCGGGAGAGACAGAGACCCAGTACTTC. V gene TRBV7-2 combines with J gene TRBJ2-5, with 9 bases aligning to TRBD2. The junction had 11 bases not matched to a gene; V was cut back by 5 bases and J by 4 bases. From germline, CDR1 is SGHTA and CDR2 FQGNSA. The CDR3 consists of 16 residues. Drawing the rest from reference TRBV7-2 and TRBJ2-5, the complete variable domain is GAGVSQSPSNKVTEKGKDVELRCDPISGHTALYWYRQSLGQGLEFLIYFQGNSAPDKSGLPSDRFSAERTGGSVSTLTIQRTQQEDSAVYLCASSPHLAGETETQYFGPGTRLLVL.

This clone was detected only a few times. The chain recombines TRBV6-5 with TRBJ2-1; D is perhaps TRBD2 (5 bases). Trimming left V 6 bases short and J 9 bases short, with 12 bases between. Germline V gene sequence: CDR1 MNHEY, CDR2 SVGAGI. CDR3 length: 12 residues. This CDR3 reads CASSLRGREQFF. CDR3 nucleotides: TGTGCCAGCAGCCTTCGGGGTCGTGAGCAGTTCTTC.

The rearrangement joins TRBV29-1 to TRBJ2-7, with 7 bases fitting TRBD1. Germline CDR1 reads SQVTM; CDR2 reads ANQGSEA. Germline trimming cut 3 bases from V and 3 bases from J; bases unmatched to any gene: 5. CDR3 length: 13 residues. The CDR3 spells CSVDRGSGYEQYF. CDR3 nucleotide sequence: TGCAGCGTTGACAGGGGGTCTGGCTACGAGCAGTACTTC.

The chain is built from TRBV9 and TRBJ1-1, with 9 bases matching TRBD1. The ends lost 6 bases at V and 4 bases at J; junction bases unmatched: 4. CDR1 is SGDLS and CDR2 is YYNGEE in the germline V gene. The CDR3 spans 13 residues. CDR3 sequence (DNA): TGTGCCAGCACCAGGACAGGGGTCACTGAAGCTTTCTTT. It encodes CASTRTGVTEAFF.

The chain uses TRBV11-2 and TRBJ2-7; 13 bases fit TRBD2. Germline-derived CDR1 and CDR2 are SGHAT and FQNNGV. The CDR3 sequence is 12 residues long. The CDR3 coding sequence is TGTGCCAGCAGCTACGGGACTAGCGGGATGCGGGTC. Translated: CASSYGTSGMRV.

The V call is TRBV27, the J call TRBJ1-1, with a tentative D call TRBD1 (5 bases). Germline V gene data show CDR1 as MNHEY and CDR2 as SMNVEV (reference sequence). Trimming took off 0 bases at V and 4 bases at J, with 9 bases between the two ends. This CDR3 has 14 residues. Here the CDR3 reads CASSLSGVGTEAFF. CDR3 nucleotide sequence: TGTGCCAGCAGTTTATCAGGGGTAGGCACTGAAGCTTTCTTT.

The chain carries TRBV5-1 and TRBJ1-3; weak D call: TRBD1 (5 bases). Germline CDR1 reads SGHRS; CDR2 reads YFSETQ. The germline V and J ends were trimmed by 1 base and 4 bases, with 15 bases remaining between them. The CDR3 covers 16 residues. Written as DNA, the CDR3 is TGCGCCAGCAGCTTGACCCTAGGGGCAGAGGGAAACACCATATATTTT. This encodes CASSLTLGAEGNTIYF.

This clone is a singleton in its sample. The chain uses TRBV6-5 and TRBJ2-1, with 9 bases matching TRBD2. The CDR3 extends over 15 amino acids. V lost 5 bases to trimming and J lost 6 bases; unmatched junction nucleotides: 8. The germline gives CDR1 MNHEY, CDR2 SVGAGI. For the CDR3, the DNA is TGTGCCAGCAGTAGGACCGGGACTAGCACCAATGAGCAGTTCTTC. It translates to CASSRTGTSTNEQFF.

The chain combines TRBV11-2 with TRBJ1-4; 7 bases line up with TRBD1. The V gene's germline CDR1 is SGHAT and CDR2 FQNNGV. CDR3 length: 15 residues. Trimming at V came to 3 bases and at J to 4 bases, leaving 5 bases not matched to a gene. Written as DNA, the CDR3 is TGTGCCAGCAGCTTCGGACAGGTGATTAATGAAAAACTGTTTTTT. Translating gives CASSFGQVINEKLFF.

The chain uses TRBV7-2 and TRBJ2-1, with a tentative D call TRBD2 (5 bases). Germline CDR1 reads SGHTA; CDR2 reads FQGNSA. Trimming shortened V by 4 bases and J by 5 bases, and 21 bases separated the two germline ends. The CDR3 runs to 17 residues. The CDR3 bases are TGTGCCAGCAGCTCCCCCACCGGAGGCGGACCTCACAATGAGCAGTTCTTC. Protein sequence: CASSSPTGGGPHNEQFF.

The chain employs TRBV6-5 and TRBJ1-6, with D hard to call. Per the germline V gene, CDR1 is MNHEY and CDR2 is SVGAGI. The CDR3 covers 12 residues. Trimming removed 8 bases at V and 10 bases at J, with 12 bases between. CDR3 amino acids: CASGPGISPLHF. The CDR3, as DNA: TGTGCCAGCGGGCCAGGCATCTCACCCCTCCACTTT.

The V gene is TRBV6-5, the J gene TRBJ1-1, with D perhaps TRBD1 (5 bases). The germline gives CDR1 MNHEY, CDR2 SVGAGI. Trimming removed 5 bases at V and 0 bases at J, with 13 bases between. This CDR3 contains 15 residues. CDR3 in amino acids: CASSPQGRVNTEAFF. CDR3 DNA: TGTGCCAGCAGTCCTCAGGGCAGGGTGAACACTGAAGCTTTCTTT.